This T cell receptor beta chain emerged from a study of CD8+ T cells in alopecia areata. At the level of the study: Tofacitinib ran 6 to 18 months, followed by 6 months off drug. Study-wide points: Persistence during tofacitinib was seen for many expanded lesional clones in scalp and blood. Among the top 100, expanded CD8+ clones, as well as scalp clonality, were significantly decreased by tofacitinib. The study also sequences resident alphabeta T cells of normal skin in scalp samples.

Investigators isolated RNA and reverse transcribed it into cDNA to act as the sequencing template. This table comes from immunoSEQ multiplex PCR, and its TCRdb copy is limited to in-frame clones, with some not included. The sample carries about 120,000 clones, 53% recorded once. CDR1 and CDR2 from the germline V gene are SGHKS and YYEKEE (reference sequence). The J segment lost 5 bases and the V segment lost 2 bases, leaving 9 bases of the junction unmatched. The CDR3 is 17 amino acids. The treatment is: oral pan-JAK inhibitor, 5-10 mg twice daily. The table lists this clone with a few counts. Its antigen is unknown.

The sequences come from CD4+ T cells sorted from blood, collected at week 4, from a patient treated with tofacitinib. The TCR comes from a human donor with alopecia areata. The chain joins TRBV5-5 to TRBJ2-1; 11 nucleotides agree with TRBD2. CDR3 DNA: TGTGCCAGCAGCTTACTCTCTAGCGGGGGGCAACACAATGAGCAGTTCTTC. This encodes CASSLLSSGGQHNEQFF.